Below are 19 T cell receptor beta chains sequenced from a single sample in a study of cytomegalovirus exposure and HLA in healthy donors. The PCR ran on 60 Vbeta and 13 Jbeta primers. Sequencing was performed with immunoSEQ multiplex PCR; in TCRdb, only in-frame clones are kept and a portion is missing. Its clone listing holds tens of thousands of clones. Sequencing used PBMCs. Receptors were obtained from a man in his fifties or sixties in good health and CMV-seronegative.

The chain recombines TRBV5-1 with TRBJ2-7; 9 nucleotides agree with TRBD2. CDR3 size: 16 residues. Losses at the gene ends were 3 bases for V and 0 bases for J; bases not matched to a gene: 7. The germline V gene has CDR1 SGHRS and CDR2 YFSETQ. The CDR3 nucleotides read TGCGCCAGCAGCTCGCTTAGCGGGGGAGTCTCCTACGAGCAGTACTTC. It encodes CASSSLSGGVSYEQYF.

This sequence joins TRBV13 and TRBJ2-7; 10 bases are shared with TRBD1. From germline, CDR1 is PRHDT and CDR2 FYEKMQ (reference sequence). V trimming: 4 bases; J trimming: 2 bases; junction bases outside the gene matches: 8. The CDR3 has 16 residues. The CDR3 DNA follows: TGTGCCAGCAGCTCCTCCGGGACAGGGGACCCCTACGAGCAGTACTTC. It is translated as CASSSSGTGDPYEQYF.

The CDR3 reads CASSPQGATGELFF. CDR3 bases: TGTGCCAGCAGCCCACAGGGAGCCACCGGGGAGCTGTTTTTT. This chain uses TRBV7-3 with TRBJ2-2, with D perhaps matching TRBD1 (6 bases). This CDR3 has 14 residues. Germline lookup yields CDR1 SGHTA and CDR2 FQGTGA. Trimming pared 5 bases from V and 4 bases from J, leaving 11 bases between.

The V call is TRBV6-1, the J call TRBJ2-7; TRBD1 matches at 9 bases. The ends lost 1 base at V and 4 bases at J; junction bases unmatched: 5. Germline V gene sequence: CDR1 MNHNS, CDR2 SASEGT. CDR3 length equals 15 residues. CDR3 nucleotide sequence: TGTGCCAGCAGTGAAGGTTTACAGGGGGCTTACGAGCAGTACTTC. Translation gives CASSEGLQGAYEQYF.

The chain joins TRBV9 to TRBJ1-2; D gene unclear. Germline V gene data show CDR1 as SGDLS and CDR2 as YYNGEE. V was cut by 0 bases and J by 8 bases, with 11 bases left in between. This CDR3 has 13 residues. The CDR3 loop is CASSVGAAGGYTF. The CDR3 coding sequence is TGTGCCAGCAGCGTAGGGGCAGCGGGGGGCTACACCTTC.

This chain connects TRBV12-5 to TRBJ1-5; possible D gene TRBD1, 6 bases. The V end was cut by 0 bases, the J end by 9 bases, with 18 bases between. Per the germline V gene, CDR1 is LGHNT and CDR2 is FRNRAP. The CDR3 runs 16 residues. The CDR3 sequence is CASGLVILGGRGPQHF. Here the CDR3 DNA reads TGTGCTAGTGGTTTGGTAATTTTAGGGGGTCGCGGGCCCCAGCATTTT.

This chain connects TRBV7-9 to TRBJ2-7; D unresolved. In germline, CDR1 is SEHNR, CDR2 FQNEAQ (reference sequence). V was pared by 2 bases and J by 2 bases, with 7 bases between. The CDR3 loop spans 13 amino acids. CDR3 sequence (DNA): TGTGCCAGCAGCTTATCGACAACCTACGAGCAGTACTTC. Residues: CASSLSTTYEQYF.

V is TRBV4-1 and J is TRBJ2-6, with D perhaps TRBD2 (6 bases). The germline CDR1 and CDR2 sequences are MGHRA and YSYEKL. The CDR3 covers 16 residues. V was trimmed by 4 bases and J by 2 bases, leaving 12 bases between them. The CDR3 here is CASSRSGSPGANVLTF. The DNA of the CDR3 is TGCGCCAGCAGCCGGTCCGGGAGCCCTGGGGCCAACGTCCTGACTTTC.

The rearrangement uses TRBV19 and TRBJ2-1; the D gene is possibly TRBD1 (8 bases). Germline V CDR1 and CDR2: LNHDA, SQIVND (reference sequence). The CDR3 spans 16 residues. With 3 bases removed from V and 6 bases from J, the gap between germline ends came to 18 bases. The CDR3 DNA reads TGTGCCAGTAGTATGCGGTCGCACAGGGGGGGCAATGAGCAGTTCTTC. This codes for CASSMRSHRGGNEQFF.

V usage is TRBV6-6 and J usage is TRBJ2-5; D is undetermined. The CDR3 is made up of 15 amino acids. V lost 0 bases and J lost 0, with 8 bases in between. Germline CDR1 MNHNY, CDR2 SVGAGI (reference sequence). The CDR3 DNA follows: TGTGCCAGCAGTTACTCGAGGCAGAACCAAGAGACCCAGTACTTC. Translation gives CASSYSRQNQETQYF.

CDR3 amino acids: CASSLGTSGGPYQETQYF. CDR3 nucleotide sequence: TGCGCCAGCAGCTTGGGGACTAGCGGGGGCCCGTACCAAGAGACCCAGTACTTC. This chain uses TRBV5-1 with TRBJ2-5, with 13 bases matching TRBD2. The J segment lost 0 bases and the V segment lost 0 bases, leaving 5 bases of the junction unmatched. The CDR3 spans 18 residues. Germline-derived CDR1 and CDR2 are SGHRS and YFSETQ.

The CDR3 is CASSPDRNQPQHF. CDR3 coding DNA: TGTGCCAGCAGCCCAGACAGGAATCAGCCCCAGCATTTT. The chain employs TRBV7-9 and TRBJ1-5, with D perhaps TRBD1 (6 bases). V was shortened by 5 bases and J by 4 bases, with 9 bases between the two germline ends. The CDR3 has 13 residues. Germline assignment: CDR1 SEHNR and CDR2 FQNEAQ (reference sequence). Filled out from reference TRBV7-9 and TRBJ1-5, the complete variable domain reads DTGVSQNPRHKITKRGQNVTFRCDPISEHNRLYWYRQTLGQGPEFLTYFQNEAQLEKSRLLSDRFSAERPKGSFSTLEIQRTEQGDSAMYLCASSPDRNQPQHFGDGTRLSIL.

The chain couples TRBV28 to TRBJ2-5, with 11 nucleotides matching TRBD2. CDR1 is MDHEN, CDR2 SYDVKM, per germline. The trim removed 10 bases at V and 4 bases at J, leaving 8 bases unmatched. This CDR3 region has 14 residues. CDR3 in amino acids: CATELSGGAETQYF. The CDR3, as DNA: TGTGCCACCGAGCTTAGCGGGGGGGCAGAGACCCAGTACTTC.

The V gene is TRBV9, the J gene TRBJ2-1, with 9 positions matching TRBD2. This CDR3 spans 17 amino acids. Germline CDR1 reads SGDLS; CDR2 reads YYNGEE. V was clipped by 3 bases and J by 5 bases; unmatched bases: 12. The CDR3 DNA reads TGTGCCAGCAGCGCCCCCACCTTAGCGGGGGACAACAATGAGCAGTTCTTC. Its protein is CASSAPTLAGDNNEQFF.

This chain joins TRBV9 and TRBJ1-2; the match to TRBD1 covers 10 bases. This CDR3 is 15 amino acids long. Germline V gene data show CDR1 as SGDLS and CDR2 as YYNGEE. V was clipped by 0 bases and J by 6 bases; unmatched bases: 5. The CDR3 protein is CASSVGSGQGDGYTF. The CDR3 DNA reads as TGTGCCAGCAGCGTAGGTTCTGGACAGGGGGATGGCTACACCTTC.

This rearrangement joins TRBV5-6 to TRBJ2-5, with unresolved D. The CDR3 runs to 13 residues. Trimming removed 0 bases at V and 1 base at J, with 4 bases between. Germline CDR1 SGHDT, CDR2 YYEEEE. CDR3 protein: CASSLGIQETQYF. In DNA, the CDR3 is TGTGCCAGCAGCTTGGGTATCCAAGAGACCCAGTACTTC.

The V gene is TRBV4-1, the J gene TRBJ1-5; 8 positions agree with TRBD1. V gave up 3 bases and J gave up 6 bases; unmatched junction bases: 13. Germline lookup yields CDR1 MGHRA and CDR2 YSYEKL. This CDR3 region has 17 residues. CDR3 sequence: CASSQEPGTGRFQPQHF. The CDR3 nucleotides read TGCGCCAGCAGCCAGGAACCAGGGACAGGTCGTTTTCAGCCCCAGCATTTT.

The chain recombines TRBV7-9 with TRBJ2-7, with D possibly TRBD1 on 6 matching bases. V lost 4 bases to trimming and J lost 3 bases, with 16 bases between them. The V gene's germline CDR1 is SEHNR and CDR2 FQNEAQ (reference sequence). The CDR3 covers 15 residues. In nucleotides, the CDR3 is TGTGCCAGCAGCTCCAGGGACAAAGCCCTCTACGAGCAGTACTTC. This encodes CASSSRDKALYEQYF. The full variable domain, its missing parts supplied by reference TRBV7-9 and TRBJ2-7, is DTGVSQNPRHKITKRGQNVTFRCDPISEHNRLYWYRQTLGQGPEFLTYFQNEAQLEKSRLLSDRFSAERPKGSFSTLEIQRTEQGDSAMYLCASSSRDKALYEQYFGPGTRLTVT.

The rearrangement links TRBV28 to TRBJ1-2; 8 bases agree with TRBD1. The CDR3 runs to 17 residues. Germline V gene data show CDR1 as MDHEN and CDR2 as SYDVKM. The V segment lost 5 bases and the J segment 0 bases; nucleotides outside the gene matches: 11. CDR3 protein: CASSPPTGDTTNYGYTF. The CDR3 nucleotides are TGTGCCAGCAGTCCCCCGACAGGGGACACCACTAACTATGGCTACACCTTC.